Listed here are 29 T cell receptor beta chains from one sample, sequenced in a study of metastatic and nonmetastatic thyroid tumors. TCRdb re-called clones via MiXCR from the PCR reads. Of 10,000 to 15,000 clones listed, 30% to 40% were seen once; the top ten hold 15% to 17%. Thyroid surgery was performed in patients who had received no treatment beforehand. Source material: tumor tissue. The source is a male donor with papillary thyroid cancer or a benign thyroid nodule (not recorded which). Some clones in this sample may be carry-over from other donors' samples.

Sample share makes this clone medium-sized. This chain joins TRBV20-1 and TRBJ1-5; the D gene is possibly TRBD1 (6 bases). Per the germline V gene, CDR1 is DFQATT and CDR2 is SNEGSKA (reference sequence). The CDR3 has 15 amino acids. Deletions cut 1 base from V and 2 bases from J, with 12 bases between. CDR3 DNA sequence: TGCAGTGCTAGAGCGGGGGGCGCCGGCAATCAGCCCCAGCATTTT. Translation: CSARAGGAGNQPQHF.

The V and J genes are TRBV6-6 and TRBJ1-2, with D maybe TRBD1 (5 bases). Trimming stripped 3 bases from V and 3 bases from J, with 14 bases between. CDR1 is MNHNY, CDR2 SVGAGI, per germline (reference sequence). The CDR3 has 15 residues. The CDR3 spells CASSYVTGGDYGYTF. CDR3 sequence (DNA): TGTGCCAGCAGTTATGTAACGGGGGGGGACTATGGCTACACCTTC.

The genes are TRBV4-1 and TRBJ2-3, with D perhaps TRBD2 (7 bases). This CDR3 is built from 18 residues. Germline V gene lookup returns CDR1 MGHRA and CDR2 YSYEKL. With 1 base removed from V and 7 bases from J, the gap between germline ends came to 24 bases. CDR3 bases: TGCGCCAGCAGCCAAGGGGAGATCGCGGGGGCCCTTTTAAATACGCAGTATTTT. This encodes CASSQGEIAGALLNTQYF.

The chain employs TRBV6-5 and TRBJ2-7, with 8 nucleotides matching TRBD1. The germline gives CDR1 MNHEY, CDR2 SVGAGI. CDR3 length: 15 residues. J lost 4 bases, V lost 0 bases, and 5 bases had no gene match. CDR3 amino acids: CASSYSWTGFYEQYF. The CDR3 coding sequence is TGTGCCAGCAGTTACTCGTGGACAGGGTTTTACGAGCAGTACTTC.

The chain has TRBV7-2 and TRBJ2-3; tentative D call: TRBD1 (6 bases). Germline CDR1 reads SGHTA; CDR2 reads FQGNSA. V dropped 4 bases and J dropped 4 bases, with 9 bases sitting between them. The length of the CDR3 is 13 residues. This CDR3 reads CASSYGGPDTQYF. The DNA of the CDR3 is TGTGCCAGCAGCTATGGGGGCCCAGATACGCAGTATTTT.

This clone ranks as medium-sized. V is TRBV20-1 and J is TRBJ2-3, with 11 bases matching TRBD2. Germline V gene data show CDR1 as DFQATT and CDR2 as SNEGSKA (reference sequence). The CDR3 has 13 amino acids. The CDR3 loop is CSRLAGITDTQYF. DNA for the CDR3: TGCTCCCGACTAGCGGGGATCACAGATACGCAGTATTTT.

By sample share, this clone is medium-sized. The genes are TRBV18 and TRBJ1-5; D not certain. V lost 0 bases and J 7 bases, leaving 10 bases between the germline ends. The V gene's germline CDR1 is KGHSH and CDR2 LQKENI. CDR3 length equals 14 residues. CDR3 loop: CASSPPSQEQPQHF. In DNA, the CDR3 is TGTGCCAGCTCACCACCCTCCCAGGAGCAGCCCCAGCATTTT. The full variable domain, with the rest looked up from reference TRBV18 and TRBJ1-5, is NAGVMQNPRHLVRRRGQEARLRCSPMKGHSHVYWYRQLPEEGLKFMVYLQKENIIDESGMPKERFSAEFPKEGPSILRIQQVVRGDSAAYFCASSPPSQEQPQHFGDGTRLSIL.

V gene TRBV12-3 or TRBV12-4 combines with J gene TRBJ1-1, with D possibly being TRBD1 (5 bases). V was trimmed by 7 bases and J by 1 base, leaving 10 bases between them. The CDR3 has 13 amino acids. CDR3 nucleotides: TGTGCCAGCACCCAACAGGAGAACACTGAAGCTTTCTTT. Translated: CASTQQENTEAFF.

This clone was counted many times. CDR3 coding DNA: TGTGCCAGCAGCTTGTCAGCGGAGAATGAAAAACTGTTTTTT. Translating gives CASSLSAENEKLFF. The chain employs TRBV5-4 and TRBJ1-4, with D uncertain. The V end was cut by 1 base, the J end by 5 bases, with 9 bases between. The CDR3 length is 14 residues. Germline CDR1 SGHNT, CDR2 YYREEE (reference sequence).

The chain joins TRBV6-1 to TRBJ2-7; tentative D call: TRBD2 (6 bases). The V end lost 7 bases, the J end lost 7 bases, and 14 bases lay between the germline ends. Germline V gene lookup returns CDR1 MNHNS and CDR2 SASEGT. CDR3 length equals 12 residues. DNA of the CDR3: TGTGCCAGCAAGGGGACTGAGAAGGAGCAGTACTTC. It codes for CASKGTEKEQYF.

The V call is TRBV7-2, the J call TRBJ2-7; D is perhaps TRBD1 (5 bases). This CDR3 contains 14 residues. Trimming pared 5 bases from V and 3 bases from J, leaving 14 bases between. Germline-derived CDR1 and CDR2 are SGHTA and FQGNSA. The CDR3 here is CASSISRGLYEQYF. CDR3 bases: TGTGCCAGCAGCATATCAAGGGGCCTCTACGAGCAGTACTTC. Full variable domain (outside the CDR3, taken from reference TRBV7-2 and TRBJ2-7): GAGVSQSPSNKVTEKGKDVELRCDPISGHTALYWYRQSLGQGLEFLIYFQGNSAPDKSGLPSDRFSAERTGGSVSTLTIQRTQQEDSAVYLCASSISRGLYEQYFGPGTRLTVT.

This clone was detected many times. The chain has TRBV27 and TRBJ2-2, with TRBD1 as a possible D gene (6 bases). The CDR3 has 15 residues. V lost 6 bases to trimming and J lost 3 bases, with 14 bases between them. Looked up from germline, CDR1 is MNHEY and CDR2 is SMNVEV (reference sequence). The CDR3, as DNA: TGTGCCAGCAGGTCTACAGGGTTTTACACCGGGGAGCTGTTTTTT. Translated: CASRSTGFYTGELFF.

This clone was seen at least ten times. The rearrangement links TRBV9 to TRBJ2-2, with D hard to call. Germline V gives CDR1 SGDLS, CDR2 YYNGEE. The CDR3 contains 13 residues. V was trimmed by 4 bases and J by 4 bases, leaving 8 bases between them. As DNA, the CDR3 is TGTGCCAGCAGCCAATACAGCACCGGGGAGCTGTTTTTT. Translated, it gives CASSQYSTGELFF.

A single count supports this clone. The chain combines TRBV20-1 with TRBJ2-7; D is unclear. Germline-derived CDR1 and CDR2 are DFQATT and SNEGSKA (reference sequence). Trimming stripped 2 bases from V and 1 base from J, with 6 bases between. This CDR3 region has 12 residues. In DNA, the CDR3 is TGCAGTGCTAGATGGGTTTCCTACGAGCAGTACTTC. Translation gives CSARWVSYEQYF.

Points on this clone: Just one base apart from a much larger clone, this may be a read error. The rearrangement joins TRBV27 to TRBJ1-5, with 7 bases fitting TRBD1. The CDR3 has 15 residues. The V gene end was trimmed by 6 bases and the J gene end by 4 bases; junction bases not matched to a gene: 9. In germline, CDR1 is MNHEY, CDR2 SMNVEV (reference sequence). The CDR3 reads CASREGQDRNQPQHF. The CDR3 nucleotides are TGTGCCAGCAGAGAAGGACAGGATCGGAATCAGCCCCAGCATTTT.

The CDR3 DNA is TGTGCCAGCAGCTATTCACAGGGAATGAACACTGAAGCTTTCTTT. This codes for CASSYSQGMNTEAFF. The V and J genes are TRBV5-4 and TRBJ1-1; a weak D match, TRBD1 (6 bases). Germline CDR1 SGHNT, CDR2 YYREEE (reference sequence). The CDR3 is made up of 15 amino acids. V was shortened by 3 bases and J by 0 bases, with 12 bases between the two germline ends. Full variable domain (rest looked up from reference TRBV5-4 and TRBJ1-1): ETGVTQSPTHLIKTRGQQVTLRCSSQSGHNTVSWYQQALGQGPQFIFQYYREEENGRGNFPPRFSGLQFPNYSSELNVNALELDDSALYLCASSYSQGMNTEAFFGQGTRLTVV.

The V gene is TRBV6-4, the J gene TRBJ1-4; no firm D call. The V end lost 3 bases, the J end lost 10 bases, and 12 bases lay between the germline ends. Germline CDR1 and CDR2: MRHNA and SNTAGT. The CDR3 extends over 13 amino acids. The CDR3 region is CASSEAEGRKLFF. In DNA form, the CDR3 reads TGTGCCAGCAGTGAAGCCGAAGGGAGAAAACTGTTTTTT.

This clone came up a few times. The CDR3 loop reads CASSEDSGSSYEQYF. The DNA of the CDR3 is TGTGCCAGCAGTGAGGATAGCGGTAGCTCCTACGAGCAGTACTTC. The chain is built from TRBV6-1 and TRBJ2-7, with D maybe TRBD2 (6 bases). CDR1 is MNHNS and CDR2 is SASEGT in the germline V gene. With 3 bases removed from V and 0 bases from J, the gap between germline ends came to 12 bases. The CDR3 is 15 amino acids.

This clone was seen ten or more times. Just one base apart from a much larger clone, this may be a read error. This sample includes further DNA sequences coding for the same CDR3. This chain's CDR3 is CASRTRGTSGGPNTGELFF. CDR3 DNA sequence: TGCGCCAGCAGAACCCGCGGGACGAGCGGTGGGCCGAACACCGGGGAGCTGTTTTTT. This chain uses TRBV5-1 with TRBJ2-2; D is perhaps TRBD2 (6 bases). Trimming took 5 bases from V and 0 from J, leaving 23 bases between them. CDR3 length equals 19 residues. CDR1 is SGHRS, CDR2 YFSETQ, per germline.

This chain uses TRBV14 with TRBJ2-3; 7 positions match TRBD2. Germline V gene lookup returns CDR1 SGHDN and CDR2 FVKESK. This CDR3 contains 14 residues. The trim removed 4 bases at V and 2 bases at J, leaving 3 bases unmatched. DNA of the CDR3: TGTGCCAGCAGCCCCAGCGGGATCACAGATACGCAGTATTTT. Translating gives CASSPSGITDTQYF. The full variable domain, rest sourced from reference TRBV14 and TRBJ2-3, is EAGVTQFPSHSVIEKGQTVTLRCDPISGHDNLYWYRRVMGKEIKFLLHFVKESKQDESGMPNNRFLAERTGGTYSTLKVQPAELEDSGVYFCASSPSGITDTQYFGPGTRLTVL.

This clone is medium-sized in the sample. The sample contains more than one DNA sequence encoding this CDR3. The chain couples TRBV20-1 to TRBJ2-1; the D gene is possibly TRBD1 (6 bases). From germline, CDR1 is DFQATT and CDR2 SNEGSKA (reference sequence). The CDR3 runs to 14 residues. Trimming removed 5 bases at V and 1 base at J, with 12 bases between. CDR3 coding DNA: TGCAGTGCTCAGACAGGAGTTTCCTACAATGAGCAGTTCTTC. It encodes CSAQTGVSYNEQFF.

Relative to its sample, this clone is medium-sized (0.01 to 0.1%). This chain joins TRBV20-1 and TRBJ2-3; 8 bases align to TRBD2. Germline lookup yields CDR1 DFQATT and CDR2 SNEGSKA (reference sequence). This CDR3 has 13 residues. With 6 bases clipped from V and 0 bases from J, the junction kept 2 bases outside the gene matches. CDR3 sequence reads: CSAVAGSTDTQYF. The DNA of the CDR3 is TGCAGTGCCGTAGCGGGAAGCACAGATACGCAGTATTTT.

Sample share makes this clone medium-sized (0.01 to 0.1%). The J gene is TRBJ2-3, the V gene TRBV11-3; no reliable D call. CDR1 is SGHNT and CDR2 is YENEEA in the germline V gene. The CDR3 is 15 residues long. V lost 5 bases and J 2 bases, leaving 14 bases between the germline ends. The CDR3 is CASSQGDIYTDTQYF. The CDR3, as DNA: TGTGCCAGCAGCCAAGGAGACATCTACACAGATACGCAGTATTTT.

This clone was counted many times. The chain has TRBV29-1 and TRBJ2-1; D perhaps matches TRBD2 (5 bases). Germline lookup yields CDR1 SQVTM and CDR2 ANQGSEA. The CDR3 sequence is 16 residues long. V lost 2 bases and J lost 0, with 14 bases in between. CDR3 nucleotides: TGCAGCGTTGAACCCCCGGGGATGAGCTCCTACAATGAGCAGTTCTTC. Encoded protein: CSVEPPGMSSYNEQFF.

The chain carries TRBV11-3 and TRBJ2-1, with TRBD2 identical over 7 bases. This CDR3 has 14 amino acids. CDR1 is SGHNT and CDR2 is YENEEA in the germline V gene. With 1 base clipped from V and 5 bases from J, the junction kept 2 bases outside the gene matches. The DNA of the CDR3 is TGTGCCAGCAGCTTAGCGGGACTAAACAATGAGCAGTTCTTC. Its protein product is CASSLAGLNNEQFF. The whole variable domain, remainder taken from reference TRBV11-3 and TRBJ2-1, is EAGVVQSPRYKIIEKKQPVAFWCNPISGHNTLYWYLQNLGQGPELLIRYENEEAVDDSQLPKDRFSAERLKGVDSTLKIQPAELGDSAVYLCASSLAGLNNEQFFGPGTRLTVL.

Comments on this clone: One junction end disagrees with the germline gene, perhaps due to a read error. This chain links TRBV7-6 with TRBJ2-1; maybe TRBD1 (8 bases). Germline V gives CDR1 SGHVS, CDR2 FNYEAQ. CDR3 length: 17 amino acids. CDR3 sequence: CAISTWDRPGTCGGWIF. CDR3 nucleotides: TGTGCCATCAGCACTTGGGACAGGCCCGGGACTTGCGGGGGTTGGATCTTC.

About this clone itself: The conserved closing phenylalanine or tryptophan is absent in this CDR3, likely reflecting a read error. The rearrangement joins TRBV12-3 or TRBV12-4 to TRBJ2-5; perhaps TRBD1 as D (6 bases). Trimming shortened V by 0 bases and J by 2 bases, and 7 bases separated the two germline ends. The CDR3 loop spans 14 amino acids. The CDR3 loop is CASSLARGQETQYL. CDR3 sequence (DNA): TGTGCCAGCAGTTTAGCTAGGGGGCAAGAGACCCAGTACTTA.

This rearrangement joins TRBV2 to TRBJ1-6, with a weak D call TRBD1 (5 bases). Trimming stripped 5 bases from V and 2 bases from J, with 10 bases between. This CDR3 is built from 15 residues. Germline V gives CDR1 SNHLY, CDR2 FYNNEI. CDR3 amino acids: CASSRDRTYNSPLHF. In DNA, the CDR3 is TGTGCCAGCAGTCGTGACAGAACCTATAATTCACCCCTCCACTTT.

V usage is TRBV4-1 and J usage is TRBJ2-7; D might be TRBD1 (6 bases). Looked up from germline, CDR1 is MGHRA and CDR2 is YSYEKL. CDR3 size: 14 residues. The germline V and J ends were trimmed by 3 bases and 0 bases, with 9 bases remaining between them. The CDR3 nucleotides are TGCGCCAGCAGCCAGGGGGCGAGCTCCTACGAGCAGTACTTC. Translated, it gives CASSQGASSYEQYF.